This T cell receptor (beta chain) was found in a study of blood T cell repertoires in COVID-19. In the study overall: Acute-phase and convalescent COVID-19 samples originated in the United States, Italy and Spain. Sources were T cells, B-cell-depleted T cells, or PBMCs; the material itself was cDNA or gDNA.

CDR1 ENHRY and CDR2 SYGVKD come from the germline V gene. V was clipped by 4 bases and J by 0 bases, with 16 bases between them. The CDR3 contains 17 residues. Clones were sequenced by immunoSEQ multiplex PCR, and TCRdb holds only the in-frame ones, with some missing. The data contain about 270,000 clones, approximately 90% of them singletons. The chain combines TRBV10-3 with TRBJ2-1; D perhaps matches TRBD1 (5 bases). The TCR sequence derives from a man aged 18-30 years who had recovered from COVID-19. Input material: PBMCs or T cells enriched from blood (not recorded which). The CDR3 bases are TGTGCCATCAGTGTCCAGGGAAGTGGGGCCTCCTACAATGAGCAGTTCTTC. Translation gives CAISVQGSGASYNEQFF.